This T cell receptor beta chain was profiled in a study of PD-1 blockade in classical Hodgkin lymphoma. This sample's time point: cycle 4 day 1 (C4D1), after 5 to 7 weeks of nivolumab. Each and every patient relapsed after autologous stem cell transplantation, and patients got differing brentuximab vedotin exposure. Germline assignment: CDR1 KGHSH and CDR2 LQKENI. The CDR3 is 15 residues long. V lost 4 bases and J lost 0, with 10 bases in between. Here immunoSEQ multiplex PCR was the method, and the copy in TCRdb shows in-frame clones only, minus some. Among about 25,000 clones listed, 65% to 80% were seen once.

V is TRBV18 and J is TRBJ2-1; no clear D. This sample comprised peripheral blood mononuclear cells (PBMCs), obtained before the fourth cycle of nivolumab. The clonotype originates from a human donor with classical Hodgkin lymphoma. For the CDR3, the DNA is TGTGCCAGCTCACTTTCTAGTAGCTCCTACAATGAGCAGTTCTTC. Translated, it gives CASSLSSSSYNEQFF. Filled out from reference TRBV18 and TRBJ2-1, the complete variable domain reads NAGVMQNPRHLVRRRGQEARLRCSPMKGHSHVYWYRQLPEEGLKFMVYLQKENIIDESGMPKERFSAEFPKEGPSILRIQQVVRGDSAAYFCASSLSSSSYNEQFFGPGTRLTVL.